This TCR beta chain emerged from a study of memory CD4+ T cells and cytomegalovirus serostatus. General observations from the study: About 40% of the roughly 160 known CMV-associated TCRbeta sequences appeared in CD4+ memory.

Profiling relied on immunoSEQ multiplex PCR, and the TCRdb table lists in-frame clones only, not all of them. The sample holds tens of thousands of clones, about four fifths seen once. Comments on this clone: Antigen: not known.

Germline V gene sequence: CDR1 MDHEN, CDR2 SYDVKM. The V end was cut by 5 bases, the J end by 8 bases, with 18 bases between. The CDR3 is 14 residues long. Single viable CD3+CD4+CD8-CD45RO+ cells were sorted as the memory CD4+ T cells. The sample was memory CD4+ T cells from blood. This receptor was taken from an adult in good health and CMV-seronegative. The rearrangement joins TRBV28 to TRBJ1-2; D not resolved. This CDR3 reads CASSISRGSRGYTF. CDR3 bases: TGTGCCAGCAGTATCTCCAGAGGGTCTAGGGGCTACACCTTC.